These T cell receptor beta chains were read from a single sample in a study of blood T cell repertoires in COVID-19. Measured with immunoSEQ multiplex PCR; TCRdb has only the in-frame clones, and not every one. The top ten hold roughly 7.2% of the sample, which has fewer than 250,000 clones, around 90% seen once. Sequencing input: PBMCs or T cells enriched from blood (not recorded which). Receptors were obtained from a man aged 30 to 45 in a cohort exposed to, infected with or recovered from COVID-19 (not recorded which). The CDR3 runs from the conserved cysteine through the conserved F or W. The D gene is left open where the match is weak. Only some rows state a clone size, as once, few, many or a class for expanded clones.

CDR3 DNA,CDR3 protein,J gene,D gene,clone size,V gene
TGCAGTGGAGGATACACTGAAGCTTTCTTT,CSGGYTEAFF,TRBJ1-1,.,.,TRBV20-1
TGTGCCAGCAGTTTATGGACGGGAGGGACCTACGAGCAGTACTTC,CASSLWTGGTYEQYF,TRBJ2-7,TRBD2,.,TRBV27
TGTGCCAGCAGCGTCCCGTACTACGAGCAGTACTTC,CASSVPYYEQYF,TRBJ2-7,.,.,TRBV28
TGTGCCACTAGGGGAGGCAATGAGCAGTTCTTC,CATRGGNEQFF,TRBJ2-1,.,.,TRBV3-1/TRBV3-2
TGTGCCAGCACCAACGTTCCGTGGGACAGGGGGTCGAACACTGAAGCTTTCTTT,CASTNVPWDRGSNTEAFF,TRBJ1-1,TRBD1,.,TRBV28
TGTGCCAGCAGCTCGACCCGGACAGGGGCCCCCTTCTACTATGGCTACACCTTC,CASSSTRTGAPFYYGYTF,TRBJ1-2,TRBD1,.,TRBV5-6
TGTGCCAGCCGAACAAGCGGGACTAGCAGGTTTTTT,CASRTSGTSRFF,TRBJ2-3,TRBD2,.,TRBV27
TGTGCCAGCAGTTTACAGGGGGCGACCCTCGAGCAGTACTTC,CASSLQGATLEQYF,TRBJ2-7,TRBD1,.,TRBV27
TGCGCCAGCAGCTTGGGGGCTAGCGGGAGGGGAGGGGCCAACGTCCTGACTTTC,CASSLGASGRGGANVLTF,TRBJ2-6,TRBD2,.,TRBV5-1
TGTGCCAGCACCCCTAATGGACAGAGGGGCGGGGAGACCCAGTACTTC,CASTPNGQRGGETQYF,TRBJ2-5,.,.,TRBV5-4
TGTGCCAGTAACCGGGAGGGCCATAATTCACCCCTCCACTTT,CASNREGHNSPLHF,TRBJ1-6,.,once,TRBV19
TGTGCCAGCAGCCAAAGGATAGGGGAACGGAACACTGAAGCTTTCTTT,CASSQRIGERNTEAFF,TRBJ1-1,.,.,TRBV3-1/TRBV3-2
TGTGCCAGCAGCTTAGCCCTAGCCTCAGAGGACTACGAGCAGTACTTC,CASSLALASEDYEQYF,TRBJ2-7,.,.,TRBV7-2
TGTGCCAGCAGCTTCCCCCCCCAGGGGGCCTATGGCTACACCTTC,CASSFPPQGAYGYTF,TRBJ1-2,TRBD1,few,TRBV9
TGTGCCAGCAGCTTAGTCTTGATGGGCCAGCCCCAGCATTTT,CASSLVLMGQPQHF,TRBJ1-5,.,.,TRBV5-5
TGCAGCGTGGCGGGAGGGGGCGCGGGCTATGGCTACACCTTC,CSVAGGGAGYGYTF,TRBJ1-2,TRBD1,.,TRBV29-1
TGTGCCAGCTCACCTCTTCAGTACGGACAGGGAGGAACTGAAGCTTTCTTT,CASSPLQYGQGGTEAFF,TRBJ1-1,TRBD1,.,TRBV18
TGTGCCAGTAGTGGGCGGGGGGGCCAGCGAGCCAATGAGCAGTTCTTC,CASSGRGGQRANEQFF,TRBJ2-1,TRBD2,.,TRBV19
TGTGCCAGCAGTTGGGACAGGCCCAGTGGGGAGCAGTACTTC,CASSWDRPSGEQYF,TRBJ2-7,TRBD1,few,TRBV28
TGTGCCAGCAGCCCCCGGGAGGGGAGGGAGACCCAGTACTTC,CASSPREGRETQYF,TRBJ2-5,TRBD2,.,TRBV9
TGTGCCAGCAGCTTCCTTAGCGGGAAGGATGAGCAGTTCTTC,CASSFLSGKDEQFF,TRBJ2-1,TRBD2,.,TRBV27
TGTGCCAGCCGCGACAGGGAAGTATATCAGCCCCAGCATTTT,CASRDREVYQPQHF,TRBJ1-5,TRBD1,.,TRBV6-5
TGTGCCAGCAGTGTAAGGGGGCCGGGTGGCAATCAGCCCCAGCATTTT,CASSVRGPGGNQPQHF,TRBJ1-5,TRBD1,.,TRBV2
TGTGCCAGCAGTCCCACAAAACGTGAGCAGTTCTTC,CASSPTKREQFF,TRBJ2-1,.,.,TRBV12-3/TRBV12-4
TGTGCCAGCAGCCCCGCGGGGCGGGGGTCCTACAATGAGCAGTTCTTC,CASSPAGRGSYNEQFF,TRBJ2-1,TRBD2,.,TRBV28
TGTGCCACCAGCAGGATAGCGGGACAGGGGGTGGGAGAGCAGTACTTC,CATSRIAGQGVGEQYF,TRBJ2-7,TRBD1,.,TRBV15
TGTGCCAGCCACCCGGAGGGGTCGAAGGGCTACACCTTC,CASHPEGSKGYTF,TRBJ1-2,.,.,TRBV27
TGTGCCAGCAGTTTTTTCGGGAGGGAGGCTCGCGGCTACACCTTC,CASSFFGREARGYTF,TRBJ1-2,.,.,TRBV27
TGCGCCAGCTCCCGGGGGAACTATGGCTACACCTTC,CASSRGNYGYTF,TRBJ1-2,.,.,TRBV5-1
TGTGCCAGCAGCCCGGGGTCGGGAGGAAACACCATATATTTT,CASSPGSGGNTIYF,TRBJ1-3,.,.,TRBV7-3
TGTGCCAGCAGCAGAGAACCGGGACTAGCGGGAGACGAGCAGTACTTC,CASSREPGLAGDEQYF,TRBJ2-7,TRBD2,.,TRBV7-9
TGTGCCAGCAATAGGGGGGGAGAAAACATTCAGTACTTC,CASNRGGENIQYF,TRBJ2-4,.,.,TRBV6-5
TGTGCCAGCAGCCGAGAGGACTCTCCTAGGGGGTACGATGAGCAGTTCTTC,CASSREDSPRGYDEQFF,TRBJ2-1,.,.,TRBV4-2
TGTGCCAGCAGCTCAACTAGCGGGAGTATGAACAATGAGCAGTTCTTC,CASSSTSGSMNNEQFF,TRBJ2-1,TRBD2,.,TRBV27
TGTGCCAGCAGTTTTTTAGCGGGAGTAAGGACCGGGGAGCTGTTTTTT,CASSFLAGVRTGELFF,TRBJ2-2,TRBD2,.,TRBV27